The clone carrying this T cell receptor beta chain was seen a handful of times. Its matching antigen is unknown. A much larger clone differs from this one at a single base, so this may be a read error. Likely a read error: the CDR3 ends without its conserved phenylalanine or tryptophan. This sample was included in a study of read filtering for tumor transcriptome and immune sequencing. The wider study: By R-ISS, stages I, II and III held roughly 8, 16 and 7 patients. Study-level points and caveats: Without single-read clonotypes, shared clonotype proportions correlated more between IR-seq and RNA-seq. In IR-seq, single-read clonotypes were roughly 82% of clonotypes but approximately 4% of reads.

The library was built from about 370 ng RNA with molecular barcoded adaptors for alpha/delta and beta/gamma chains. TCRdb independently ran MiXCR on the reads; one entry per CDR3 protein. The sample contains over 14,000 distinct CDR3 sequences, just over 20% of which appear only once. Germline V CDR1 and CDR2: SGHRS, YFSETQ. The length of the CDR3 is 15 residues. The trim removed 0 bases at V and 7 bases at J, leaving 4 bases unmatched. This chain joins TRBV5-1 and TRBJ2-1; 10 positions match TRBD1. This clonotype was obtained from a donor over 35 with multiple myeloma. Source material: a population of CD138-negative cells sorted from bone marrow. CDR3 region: CASSLVGTGENEQFL. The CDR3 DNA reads TGCGCCAGCAGCTTGGTCGGGACAGGGGAAAATGAGCAGTTCCTC.